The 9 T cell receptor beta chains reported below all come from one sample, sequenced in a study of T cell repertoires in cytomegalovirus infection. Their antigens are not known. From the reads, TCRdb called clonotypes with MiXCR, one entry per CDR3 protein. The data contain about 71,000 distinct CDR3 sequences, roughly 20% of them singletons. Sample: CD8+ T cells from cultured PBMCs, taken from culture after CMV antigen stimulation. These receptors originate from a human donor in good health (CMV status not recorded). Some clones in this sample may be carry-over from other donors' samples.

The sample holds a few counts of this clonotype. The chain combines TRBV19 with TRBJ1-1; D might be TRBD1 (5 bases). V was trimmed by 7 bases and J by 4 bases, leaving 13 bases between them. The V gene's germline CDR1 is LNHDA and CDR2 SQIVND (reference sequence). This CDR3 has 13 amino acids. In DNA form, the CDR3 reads TGTGCCAGTATAGAGTGGGGGAGCACTGAAGCTTTCTTT. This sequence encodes CASIEWGSTEAFF.

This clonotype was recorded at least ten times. The CDR3: CASSPHAQGQFEAKNIQYF. The CDR3 nucleotides are TGTGCCAGCAGTCCGCATGCTCAGGGGCAGTTCGAGGCCAAAAACATTCAGTACTTC. The chain couples TRBV12-3 or TRBV12-4 to TRBJ2-4, with TRBD1 as a possible D gene (6 bases). This CDR3 contains 19 residues. Trimming removed 5 bases from V and 1 base from J, with 24 bases in between.

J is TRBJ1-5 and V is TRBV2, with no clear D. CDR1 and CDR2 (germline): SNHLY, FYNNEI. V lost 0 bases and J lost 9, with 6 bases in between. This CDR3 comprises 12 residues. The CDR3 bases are TGTGCCAGCAGTGAAGCGTTAAGGCCCCAGCATTTT. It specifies CASSEALRPQHF. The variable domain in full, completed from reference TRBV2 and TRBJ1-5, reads EPEVTQTPSHQVTQMGQEVILRCVPISNHLYFYWYRQILGQKVEFLVSFYNNEISEKSEIFDDQFSVERPDGSNFTLKIRSTKLEDSAMYFCASSEALRPQHFGDGTRLSIL.

CDR3 region: CASSTSLAPGNTIYF. CDR3 in DNA: TGTGCCAGCAGCACCAGCCTCGCCCCTGGAAACACCATATATTTT. The chain carries TRBV7-2 and TRBJ1-3, with no clear D. The CDR3 is 15 amino acids. Germline loops: CDR1 SGHTA, CDR2 FQGNSA. Deletions cut 5 bases from V and 2 bases from J, with 13 bases between.

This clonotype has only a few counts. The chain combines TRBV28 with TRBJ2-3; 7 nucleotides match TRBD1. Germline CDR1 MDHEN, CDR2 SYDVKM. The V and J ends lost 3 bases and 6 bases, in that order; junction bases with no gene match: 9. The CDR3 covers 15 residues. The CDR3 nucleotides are TGTGCCAGCAGTTTTGGGTCAGGGGGAACTGATACGCAGTATTTT. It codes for CASSFGSGGTDTQYF.

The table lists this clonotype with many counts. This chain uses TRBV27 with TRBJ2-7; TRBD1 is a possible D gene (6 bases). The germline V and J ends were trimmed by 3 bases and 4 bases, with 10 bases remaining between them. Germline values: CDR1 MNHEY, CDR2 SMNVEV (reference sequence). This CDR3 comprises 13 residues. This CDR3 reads CASSFGQGYEQYF. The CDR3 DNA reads TGTGCCAGCAGTTTCGGTCAGGGGTACGAGCAGTACTTC.

CDR3 DNA: TGTGCCGTAGCGGGGGTACGGCCAGATACGCAGTATTTT. It encodes CAVAGVRPDTQYF. V is TRBV11-2 and J is TRBJ2-3; TRBD2 matches at 9 bases. The CDR3 is 13 amino acids. The germline CDR1 and CDR2 sequences are SGHAT and FQNNGV. After removal of 11 bases from V and 4 bases from J, the junction contained 7 bases not matched to a gene.

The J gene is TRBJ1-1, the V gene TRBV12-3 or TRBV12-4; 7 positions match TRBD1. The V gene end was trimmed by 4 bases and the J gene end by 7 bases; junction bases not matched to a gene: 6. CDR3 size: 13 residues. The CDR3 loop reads CASSSGQIVEAFF. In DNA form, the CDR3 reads TGTGCCAGCAGTTCGGGACAGATAGTTGAAGCTTTCTTT.

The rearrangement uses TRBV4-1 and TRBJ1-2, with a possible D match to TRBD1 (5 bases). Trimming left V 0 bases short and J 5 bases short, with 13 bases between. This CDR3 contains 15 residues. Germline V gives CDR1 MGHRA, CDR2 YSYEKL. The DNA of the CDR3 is TGCGCCAGCAGCCAAGAATCCGACAGTAGGTATGGCTACACCTTC. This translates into CASSQESDSRYGYTF.